One sample yielded the 32 T cell receptor beta chains listed below, sequenced in a study of cytomegalovirus exposure and HLA in healthy donors. The PCR contained 60 Vbeta and 13 Jbeta primers. Some clones are missing from TCRdb's copy, which holds only in-frame ones; the method was immunoSEQ multiplex PCR. Its table lists 160,000 or so clones. The sequenced material came from PBMCs. The receptors shown here come from a man younger than 45 in good health and CMV-seronegative.

The chain links TRBV7-9 to TRBJ2-7; no reliable D call. Trimming pared 5 bases from V and 2 bases from J, leaving 7 bases between. This CDR3 region has 12 residues. In germline, CDR1 is SEHNR, CDR2 FQNEAQ (reference sequence). The CDR3 here is CASSPGPYEQYF. CDR3 in DNA: TGTGCCAGCAGCCCTGGGCCCTACGAGCAGTACTTC.

The chain carries TRBV5-1 and TRBJ2-7, with 14 positions matching TRBD2. The V and J ends lost 4 bases and 0 bases, in that order; junction bases with no gene match: 12. CDR3 size: 19 residues. Germline loops: CDR1 SGHRS, CDR2 YFSETQ. CDR3 DNA: TGCGCCAGCAGCAGGGTCCCGGGACTAGCGGGGGCCCTCTCCTACGAGCAGTACTTC. Protein product: CASSRVPGLAGALSYEQYF.

This CDR3 is CATARGDTQYF. Written as DNA, the CDR3 is TGCGCCACTGCCCGGGGAGATACGCAGTATTTT. This chain uses TRBV10-1 with TRBJ2-3; D perhaps matches TRBD2 (5 bases). Trimming pared 10 bases from V and 5 bases from J, leaving 10 bases between. The germline V gene has CDR1 WNHNN and CDR2 SYGVQD (reference sequence). This CDR3 comprises 11 residues.

This chain uses TRBV9 with TRBJ1-1; D not resolved. Trimming left V 0 bases short and J 0 bases short, with 6 bases between. The germline CDR1 and CDR2 sequences are SGDLS and YYNGEE. This CDR3 contains 14 residues. CDR3 region: CASSVGHMNTEAFF. As DNA, the CDR3 is TGTGCCAGCAGCGTAGGGCACATGAACACTGAAGCTTTCTTT.

This chain connects TRBV6-1 to TRBJ2-7, with a weak D call TRBD2 (6 bases). The germline gives CDR1 MNHNS, CDR2 SASEGT. Deletions cut 2 bases from V and 0 bases from J, with 14 bases between. The CDR3 is 16 amino acids. Here the CDR3 reads CASSEFLAPSSYEQYF. CDR3 DNA: TGTGCCAGCAGTGAATTCCTAGCGCCGAGCTCCTACGAGCAGTACTTC.

The V call is TRBV6-1, the J call TRBJ1-4; tentative D call: TRBD1 (5 bases). Germline CDR1 MNHNS, CDR2 SASEGT. The CDR3 is 11 amino acids. V was clipped by 11 bases and J by 12 bases, with 16 bases between them. Here the CDR3 DNA reads TGTGCCGCTAAGGGTCAAGGGGAACTGTTTTTT. Translating it yields CAAKGQGELFF.

The gene calls are TRBV5-1 and TRBJ2-5; 7 bases match TRBD2. This CDR3 has 14 residues. The V gene end was trimmed by 5 bases and the J gene end by 5 bases; junction bases not matched to a gene: 9. CDR1 SGHRS and CDR2 YFSETQ come from the germline V gene. The CDR3 DNA reads TGCGCCAGCAGTCCCCGGATCGGGAGGGAGACCCAGTACTTC. This encodes CASSPRIGRETQYF.

The rearrangement joins TRBV28 to TRBJ2-7, with D perhaps TRBD1 (6 bases). This CDR3 comprises 14 residues. The germline CDR1 and CDR2 sequences are MDHEN and SYDVKM. Trimming stripped 5 bases from V and 2 bases from J, with 13 bases between. CDR3 sequence (DNA): TGTGCCAGCAGTAACCGGGACACGACCTACGAGCAGTACTTC. Its translation: CASSNRDTTYEQYF. The whole variable domain, remainder taken from reference TRBV28 and TRBJ2-7, is DVKVTQSSRYLVKRTGEKVFLECVQDMDHENMFWYRQDPGLGLRLIYFSYDVKMKEKGDIPEGYSVSREKKERFSLILESASTNQTSMYLCASSNRDTTYEQYFGPGTRLTVT.

This sequence joins TRBV19 and TRBJ1-2, with 8 positions matching TRBD1. Trimming at V came to 4 bases and at J to 6 bases, leaving 16 bases not matched to a gene. Germline assignment: CDR1 LNHDA and CDR2 SQIVND (reference sequence). The CDR3 sequence is 17 residues long. The CDR3 bases are TGTGCCAGTAGTACAGACAGGGGTAGTATGTTGGAAAATGGCTACACCTTC. Its translation is CASSTDRGSMLENGYTF.

This chain joins TRBV7-2 and TRBJ2-7; D perhaps matches TRBD1 (6 bases). Per germline, CDR1 SGHTA and CDR2 FQGNSA. Trimming removed 5 bases at V and 3 bases at J, with 17 bases between. The CDR3 consists of 15 residues. CDR3 bases: TGTGCCAGCAGCCCGTATAACAGGGCCGACTACGAGCAGTACTTC. As protein: CASSPYNRADYEQYF.

The DNA for the CDR3 is TGTGCCAGCAGTATCGATAGGAACACCGGGGAGCTGTTTTTT. Its translation is CASSIDRNTGELFF. The chain uses TRBV28 and TRBJ2-2; no reliable D call. Germline V CDR1 and CDR2: MDHEN, SYDVKM. The length of the CDR3 is 14 residues. V was shortened by 5 bases and J by 1 base, with 8 bases between the two germline ends.

The rearrangement links TRBV4-1 to TRBJ1-2; D remains ambiguous. This CDR3 spans 15 amino acids. Per the germline V gene, CDR1 is MGHRA and CDR2 is YSYEKL. Trimming cost V 1 base and J 8 bases, with 17 bases left between them. The CDR3 spells CASSQGARKVSGYTF. In nucleotides, the CDR3 is TGCGCCAGCAGCCAAGGAGCCAGGAAGGTATCGGGCTACACCTTC.

The chain carries TRBV11-2 and TRBJ1-6; D might be TRBD1 (5 bases). V lost 4 bases, J lost 8 bases, and 15 bases lay in between. The CDR3 extends over 15 amino acids. Germline values: CDR1 SGHAT, CDR2 FQNNGV. The CDR3 sequence: CASSSHFPRDSPLHF. Here the CDR3 DNA reads TGTGCCAGCAGCTCCCATTTCCCCAGGGATTCACCCCTCCACTTT.

This rearrangement joins TRBV6-5 to TRBJ2-7; D gene ambiguous. The germline CDR1 and CDR2 sequences are MNHEY and SVGAGI. The germline V and J ends were trimmed by 7 bases and 6 bases, with 16 bases remaining between them. CDR3 length: 13 residues. The CDR3 nucleotides are TGTGCCAGCAAGCAGTCAGGTTCGGTCGAGCAGTACTTC. It yields the protein CASKQSGSVEQYF.

The gene calls are TRBV11-2 and TRBJ1-2; possible D gene TRBD1, 6 bases. CDR1 and CDR2 (germline): SGHAT, FQNNGV. The CDR3 is 13 residues long. Trimming left V 5 bases short and J 4 bases short, with 11 bases between. Here the CDR3 DNA reads TGTGCCAGCAGCGTACAGGGAATCTATGGCTACACCTTC. Translating it yields CASSVQGIYGYTF.

V gene TRBV9 combines with J gene TRBJ1-1; 7 bases align to TRBD1. V shed 3 bases, J shed 5 bases, and the junction held 16 bases outside the gene matches. Germline values: CDR1 SGDLS, CDR2 YYNGEE. The CDR3 has 17 amino acids. CDR3 residues: CASSAGTQGRRMTEAFF. In nucleotides, the CDR3 is TGTGCCAGCAGCGCCGGAACACAGGGGAGGAGGATGACTGAAGCTTTCTTT. Full variable domain (missing parts from reference TRBV9 and TRBJ1-1): DSGVTQTPKHLITATGQRVTLRCSPRSGDLSVYWYQQSLDQGLQFLIQYYNGEERAKGNILERFSAQQFPDLHSELNLSSLELGDSALYFCASSAGTQGRRMTEAFFGQGTRLTVV.

The chain employs TRBV28 and TRBJ1-2, with D unclear. The CDR3 is 14 amino acids. Trimming stripped 2 bases from V and 1 base from J, with 8 bases between. The germline V gene encodes CDR1 MDHEN and CDR2 SYDVKM. Here the CDR3 DNA reads TGTGCCAGCAGTTTACGGCACAGTAACTATGGCTACACCTTC. Protein sequence: CASSLRHSNYGYTF.

This chain joins TRBV10-2 and TRBJ1-3; D not certain. Germline V gene sequence: CDR1 WSHSY, CDR2 SAAADI. Trimming took 5 bases from V and 4 from J, leaving 6 bases between them. The CDR3 loop spans 12 amino acids. CDR3 DNA sequence: TGCGCCAGCAGTACGAGCGGAAACACCATATATTTT. Its protein product is CASSTSGNTIYF.

J is TRBJ1-2 and V is TRBV6-6; 10 positions agree with TRBD1. CDR1 and CDR2 from the germline V gene are MNHNY and SVGAGI (reference sequence). J was trimmed by 5 bases and V by 1 base; bases with no gene match: 4. The CDR3 consists of 15 residues. In nucleotides, the CDR3 is TGTGCCAGCAGTTACTTCTCGGGACAGGGGTATGGCTACACCTTC. This encodes CASSYFSGQGYGYTF.

The chain uses TRBV6-5 and TRBJ1-5, with a tentative D call TRBD1 (6 bases). Germline CDR1 and CDR2: MNHEY and SVGAGI. This CDR3 spans 13 amino acids. V lost 5 bases and J 4 bases, leaving 9 bases between the germline ends. The CDR3 DNA reads TGTGCCAGCAGTGATACAGGGAATCAGCCCCAGCATTTT. This encodes CASSDTGNQPQHF.

CDR3 coding DNA: TGTGCCAGCAGTTACCCGCGGAATGAGCAGTTCTTC. Amino acid sequence: CASSYPRNEQFF. The chain is built from TRBV6-7 and TRBJ2-1; D is ambiguous. TRBV6-7 is marked as an open reading frame, function uncertain. Deletions cut 2 bases from V and 7 bases from J, with 6 bases between. CDR3 length: 12 amino acids.

This sequence joins TRBV5-1 and TRBJ1-2; 9 nucleotides match TRBD1. J was trimmed by 8 bases and V by 4 bases; bases with no gene match: 6. The germline gives CDR1 SGHRS, CDR2 YFSETQ. The CDR3 consists of 13 residues. The CDR3 is CASSPDRGGGYTF. CDR3 nucleotides: TGCGCCAGCAGCCCCGACAGGGGGGGAGGCTACACCTTC.

This chain joins TRBV28 and TRBJ2-1; D perhaps matches TRBD2 (6 bases). CDR1 MDHEN and CDR2 SYDVKM come from the germline V gene. The CDR3 is 15 residues long. Trimming cost V 5 bases and J 6 bases, with 17 bases left between them. The CDR3 DNA reads TGTGCCAGCAGTCTAACTAGCCGGAGATTCAATGAGCAGTTCTTC. It encodes CASSLTSRRFNEQFF.

The chain links TRBV28 to TRBJ1-5, with no clear D. The V and J ends lost 3 bases and 0 bases respectively, with 6 bases between them. CDR3 length: 14 amino acids. The germline CDR1 and CDR2 sequences are MDHEN and SYDVKM. CDR3 nucleotides: TGTGCCAGCAGTTTCTCGGGTAGCAATCAGCCCCAGCATTTT. Residues: CASSFSGSNQPQHF.

A word on this clone: This sample also contains other DNA sequences that code for the same CDR3. The chain has TRBV25-1 and TRBJ1-3, with D possibly matching TRBD1 (5 bases). Trimming left V 3 bases short and J 0 bases short, with 12 bases between. Germline CDR1 reads MGHDK; CDR2 reads SYGVNS. This CDR3 comprises 16 residues. This CDR3 is CASSESGGYSGNTIYF. CDR3 bases: TGTGCCAGCAGTGAGTCCGGGGGATACTCTGGAAACACCATATATTTT.

V and J are TRBV15 and TRBJ1-6; D remains ambiguous. Looked up from germline, CDR1 is LNHNV and CDR2 is YYDKDF (reference sequence). V gave up 1 base and J gave up 7 bases, with 8 bases separating them. The CDR3 spans 14 residues. The CDR3 loop is CATSRVSGNSPLHF. In nucleotides, the CDR3 is TGTGCCACCAGCAGAGTATCCGGGAATTCACCCCTCCACTTT.

CDR3 nucleotides: TGTGCCAGCAGCCTCGGACAGAACAATCAGCCCCAGCATTTT. Translating gives CASSLGQNNQPQHF. The gene calls are TRBV28 and TRBJ1-5; TRBD1 might be the D (6 bases). CDR3 size: 14 residues. V was shortened by 6 bases and J by 3 bases, with 12 bases between the two germline ends. CDR1 MDHEN and CDR2 SYDVKM come from the germline V gene.

The gene calls are TRBV7-8 and TRBJ2-1, with 7 bases aligning to TRBD2. The CDR3 extends over 17 amino acids. V lost 5 bases and J lost 4; bases outside the gene matches: 14. Germline V gene data show CDR1 as SGHVS and CDR2 as FQNEAQ. CDR3 residues: CASSGFGGLGVYNEQFF. CDR3 DNA: TGTGCCAGCAGCGGATTCGGGGGGTTGGGGGTGTACAATGAGCAGTTCTTC.

The rearrangement links TRBV30 to TRBJ2-1, with TRBD1 matching 10 bases. Germline CDR1 GTSNPN, CDR2 SVGIG (reference sequence). J lost 6 bases, V lost 2 bases, and 7 bases had no gene match. The CDR3 totals 15 residues. For the CDR3, the DNA is TGTGCCTGGAGTAAAGGGACAGGGGCCTTCAATGAGCAGTTCTTC. Residues: CAWSKGTGAFNEQFF.

The V gene is TRBV7-2, the J gene TRBJ2-7, with D perhaps TRBD2 (6 bases). CDR3 length: 15 amino acids. Germline assignment: CDR1 SGHTA and CDR2 FQGNSA. The germline V and J ends were trimmed by 7 bases and 0 bases, with 16 bases remaining between them. The CDR3 DNA is TGTGCCAGCATCCCGTCGTACGGGAGCTCCTACGAGCAGTACTTC. Translating gives CASIPSYGSSYEQYF.

The chain couples TRBV4-1 to TRBJ2-5; the match to TRBD2 covers 9 bases. With 5 bases clipped from V and 5 bases from J, the junction kept 9 bases outside the gene matches. The CDR3 runs to 15 residues. Germline V lookup: CDR1 MGHRA, CDR2 YSYEKL. Here the CDR3 DNA reads TGCGCCAGCAGCAAGGGACTAGCCCAGTGGGAGACCCAGTACTTC. Translation gives CASSKGLAQWETQYF.

The chain uses TRBV5-4 and TRBJ1-1, with D maybe TRBD1 (6 bases). V shed 3 bases and J shed 1 base, with 13 bases lying between them. CDR1 and CDR2 (germline): SGHNT, YYREEE (reference sequence). The CDR3 contains 15 residues. This chain's CDR3 is CASSWWDTPNTEAFF. Here the CDR3 DNA reads TGTGCCAGCAGCTGGTGGGACACGCCGAACACTGAAGCTTTCTTT.